The T cell receptor (beta chain) described here comes from a study of T-cell reconstitution after alpha-beta-depleted transplantation in children. Construction of the TCRbeta library involved unique molecular identifiers. MiXCR, applied by TCRdb to the PCR reads, yields one record per CDR3 protein. The data contain roughly 340,000 distinct CDR3 sequences, about a sixth of them singletons. For this clonotype: Its specificity is not known.

Study-level points and caveats: Day-60 TCRbeta diversity that was high in some patients was derived from surviving recipient T cells and thymic progenitors. It was newly produced T cells that mostly accounted for T-cell counts and diversity one year after transplant.

Deletions cut 6 bases from V and 0 bases from J, with 11 bases between. Looked up from germline, CDR1 is SQVTM and CDR2 is ANQGSEA. This CDR3 region has 13 residues. The gene calls are TRBV29-1 and TRBJ1-1, with unresolved D. The origin of this receptor is a male patient under 10 years old who had a stem cell transplant for acute lymphoblastic leukemia, so the T cells may come from the graft donor. The specimen was PBMCs, mostly from graft donor cells, collected 360 days after TCRalphabeta/CD19-depleted stem cell transplant. CDR3 residues: CSVALQMNTEAFF. Written as DNA, the CDR3 is TGCAGCGTCGCTCTACAGATGAACACTGAAGCTTTCTTT.